These 21 T cell receptor beta chains were all obtained from the same sample, sequenced in a study of post-analysis software for immune sequencing data. Findings and caveats of the study: Controls showed lower frequencies than patients for five or six TRBV segments, and TRBV5-6, TRBV5-1 and TRBV20-1 were among these.

What these receptors recognize is not known. Researchers reported that TCR beta cDNA libraries carried unique molecular identifiers. From the PCR reads, TCRdb called clonotypes with MiXCR, one entry per CDR3 protein. This table holds approximately 660,000 distinct CDR3 sequences, about 60% found once. Sequences were obtained from blood. The receptors were gathered from a girl aged 2 to 9 with multiple sclerosis.

This clonotype was found a few times. An end of the junction differs from the germline gene, which may be a read error. This chain connects TRBV4-1 to TRBJ2-3; tentative D call: TRBD1 (5 bases). Germline V gene sequence: CDR1 MGHRA, CDR2 YSYEKL. CDR3 length: 16 amino acids. DNA for the CDR3: TGCGCCAGCAGCCAAGATTCTCCCAGTAGGGGCGATACGCAGTGTTTT. It specifies CASSQDSPSRGDTQCF.

This chain uses TRBV29-1 with TRBJ2-7, with 7 positions matching TRBD2. J gave up 6 bases and V 5 bases, and 10 bases lay outside the gene matches. Germline-derived CDR1 and CDR2 are SQVTM and ANQGSEA. The CDR3 contains 13 residues. The CDR3 coding sequence is TGCAGCGTTTCGGGGGGAGGGTCCGGCGAGCAGTACTTC. It specifies CSVSGGGSGEQYF.

This sequence joins TRBV4-1 and TRBJ2-4; 14 bases match TRBD2. Germline V lookup: CDR1 MGHRA, CDR2 YSYEKL. This CDR3 has 18 amino acids. V was pared by 1 base and J by 2 bases, with 4 bases of the junction left unmatched. For the CDR3, the DNA is TGCGCCAGCAGCCAAGGACTAGCGGGAGGGCGGACCAAAAACATTCAGTACTTC. It is translated as CASSQGLAGGRTKNIQYF.

CDR3 sequence: CASSSRTGTEGTQYF. In DNA, the CDR3 is TGTGCCAGCAGTTCCCGAACGGGGACAGAGGGTACGCAGTATTTT. This chain joins TRBV6-5 and TRBJ2-3; TRBD1 agrees at 7 bases. This CDR3 is 15 amino acids long. V shed 4 bases and J 8 bases; nucleotides not matched to a gene: 12. Germline CDR1 is MNHEY and CDR2 is SVGAGI.

This clonotype was observed a few times. The chain is built from TRBV5-1 and TRBJ2-5, with D possibly TRBD1 on 6 matching bases. The germline V gene has CDR1 SGHRS and CDR2 YFSETQ. The CDR3 has 13 residues. With 2 bases removed from V and 2 bases from J, the gap between germline ends came to 7 bases. The CDR3 bases are TGCGCCAGCAGCTTCCAGGGGCAAGAGACCCAGTACTTC. Its protein product is CASSFQGQETQYF.

This clonotype turned up a few times. The chain has TRBV5-4 and TRBJ2-7; 11 positions agree with TRBD2. There are 16 residues in the CDR3. V lost 4 bases and J lost 3; bases outside the gene matches: 9. The germline CDR1 and CDR2 sequences are SGHNT and YYREEE (reference sequence). CDR3 nucleotides: TGTGCCAGCAGCCCAAATCCGGGACTAGCGGTCTACGAGCAGTACTTC. Its translation: CASSPNPGLAVYEQYF.

J is TRBJ2-4 and V is TRBV5-1, with D uncertain. The CDR3 runs to 15 residues. The V gene's germline CDR1 is SGHRS and CDR2 YFSETQ. Trimming took off 1 base at V and 6 bases at J, with 14 bases between the two ends. CDR3 DNA sequence: TGCGCCAGCAGCTTGATTCGGGTGGGCACAAACATTCAGTACTTC. Translating gives CASSLIRVGTNIQYF.

A single count supports this clonotype. An end of the junction differs from the germline gene, which may be a read error. The chain is built from TRBV5-1 and TRBJ2-7; D perhaps matches TRBD1 (5 bases). There are 13 residues in the CDR3. Germline CDR1 reads SGHRS; CDR2 reads YFSETQ. This CDR3 reads CVSSETPGFEQYF. In DNA form, the CDR3 reads TGCGTCAGCAGTGAGACACCAGGGTTCGAGCAGTACTTC.

The chain has TRBV5-1 and TRBJ2-5; 8 positions match TRBD2. The CDR3 spans 13 residues. The germline V gene has CDR1 SGHRS and CDR2 YFSETQ. V trimming: 5 bases; J trimming: 7 bases; junction bases outside the gene matches: 7. CDR3 sequence (DNA): TGCGCCAGCAGGCCGGGACTAGGAGGGACCCAGTACTTC. Translating it yields CASRPGLGGTQYF.

The CDR3 region has the DNA TGTGCCAGCAGCCAAGATCTGGCCGCTGGCGAGCAGTACTTC. Translating gives CASSQDLAAGEQYF. The V gene is TRBV3-1, the J gene TRBJ2-5; D is unresolved. Gene TRBJ2-7 matches the end of the DNA better, so the J call may be wrong. Germline values: CDR1 LGHDT, CDR2 YNNKEL (reference sequence). The CDR3 totals 14 residues.

This chain connects TRBV3-1 to TRBJ2-3; D is unresolved. The CDR3 runs to 15 residues. CDR1 is LGHDT, CDR2 YNNKEL, per germline (reference sequence). The germline V and J ends were trimmed by 0 bases and 8 bases, with 15 bases remaining between them. The CDR3 sequence is CASSQDLDDTGTQYF. The CDR3 nucleotides read TGTGCCAGCAGCCAAGATCTAGACGATACGGGTACGCAGTATTTT.

This clonotype was observed a single time. The rearrangement uses TRBV12-5 and TRBJ2-7; 10 bases match TRBD1. The CDR3 consists of 15 residues. Germline-derived CDR1 and CDR2 are LGHNT and FRNRAP. Unmatched junction bases numbered 6, after V lost 4 bases and J lost 3 bases. The CDR3 DNA follows: TGTGCTAGTGGTTCCGGACAGGGGGTGTTCTACGAGCAGTACTTC. Encoded protein: CASGSGQGVFYEQYF.

The gene calls are TRBV29-1 and TRBJ1-4; D is perhaps TRBD1 (6 bases). V lost 6 bases and J lost 10, with 18 bases in between. Per the germline V gene, CDR1 is SQVTM and CDR2 is ANQGSEA. The CDR3 length is 13 residues. The CDR3 here is CSVHVGGSGKLFF. CDR3 sequence (DNA): TGCAGCGTCCACGTTGGGGGCTCGGGAAAACTGTTTTTT.

In its sample, this clonotype was seen a few times. This chain connects TRBV2 to TRBJ1-1, with a tentative D call TRBD1 (6 bases). The V end lost 2 bases, the J end lost 4 bases, and 14 bases lay between the germline ends. The CDR3 totals 15 residues. The V gene's germline CDR1 is SNHLY and CDR2 FYNNEI. The CDR3 DNA sequence: TGTGCCAGCAGTGAATCTGGGGGGGCGAGCACTGAAGCTTTCTTT. Translating it yields CASSESGGASTEAFF.

This chain connects TRBV20-1 to TRBJ2-2; D is perhaps TRBD1 or TRBD2 (6 bases each). The CDR3 loop spans 13 amino acids. From germline, CDR1 is DFQATT and CDR2 SNEGSKA (reference sequence). Trimming cost V 5 bases and J 6 bases, with 13 bases left between them. The CDR3 coding sequence is TGCAGTGCTGGCGAGGGGGGCGCCGGGGAGCTGTTTTTT. It encodes CSAGEGGAGELFF.

The J gene is TRBJ2-3, the V gene TRBV7-2; no definite D call. Germline V gives CDR1 SGHTA, CDR2 FQGNSA. The CDR3 length is 13 residues. Trimming shortened V by 5 bases and J by 5 bases, and 11 bases separated the two germline ends. The CDR3 loop is CASSRATKDTQYF. CDR3 in DNA: TGTGCCAGCAGCCGAGCAACGAAAGATACGCAGTATTTT.

About this clonotype: One end of the junction is discordant with germline, which a read error may explain. The rearrangement joins TRBV5-1 to TRBJ2-7; the D is unclear. This CDR3 contains 11 residues. The germline CDR1 and CDR2 sequences are SGHRS and YFSETQ. The CDR3 DNA sequence: TGTGCCAGCAGCTTAGATAACGAGCAGTACTTC. Its translation: CASSLDNEQYF.

This clonotype occurred once. As DNA, the CDR3 is TGTGCCAGCAGTGAAGCGCGCGGGAGTACGACAGATACGCAGTATTTT. Protein: CASSEARGSTTDTQYF. This chain links TRBV6-1 with TRBJ2-3; 7 bases are shared with TRBD2. Germline values: CDR1 MNHNS, CDR2 SASEGT. CDR3 length: 16 residues. Trimming cost V 0 bases and J 3 bases; bases outside gene matches: 6.

The chain combines TRBV29-1 with TRBJ2-1; 7 nucleotides match TRBD1. CDR1 SQVTM and CDR2 ANQGSEA come from the germline V gene. This CDR3 is 14 amino acids long. The V gene end was trimmed by 7 bases and the J gene end by 4 bases; junction bases not matched to a gene: 10. The CDR3 DNA reads TGCAGCGGGACAGGTCCCGAACTATACAATGAGCAGTTCTTC. It translates to CSGTGPELYNEQFF.

This clonotype was counted a few times. The rearrangement joins TRBV6-6 to TRBJ2-7, with D perhaps being TRBD1 or TRBD2 (5 bases each). Germline V CDR1 and CDR2: MNHNY, SVGAGI (reference sequence). CDR3 size: 17 residues. V gave up 2 bases and J gave up 2 bases, with 19 bases separating them. CDR3 sequence: CASSYRHRDPQAYEQYF. The CDR3 DNA is TGTGCCAGCAGTTACCGTCACCGGGACCCACAGGCCTACGAGCAGTACTTC.

This chain uses TRBV18 with TRBJ2-1, with 11 nucleotides matching TRBD2. V shed 3 bases and J 8 bases; nucleotides not matched to a gene: 6. The germline gives CDR1 KGHSH, CDR2 LQKENI. This CDR3 has 15 amino acids. The CDR3 bases are TGTGCCAGCTCACCTACTAGCGGGAGTGAGGATGAGCAGTTCTTC. Translated: CASSPTSGSEDEQFF.